The T cell receptor beta chain under discussion was sequenced for a study of metastatic and nonmetastatic thyroid tumors (dated by TCRdb to 2020 to 2021). Regarding the research as a whole: Repertoires from peripheral blood and from tumor or nodule tissue samples of malignant and benign thyroid patients were compared.

Germline trimming amounts to 2 bases on V and 10 bases on J, with 14 as the count of junction bases outside the gene matches. There are 17 amino acids in the CDR3, from cysteine to phenylalanine inclusive. Only the CDR3 DNA stays, 51 bases, in frame from base 1. According to the germline V gene, CDR1 reads MDHEN and CDR2 reads SYDVKM. This clone was observed a handful of times. What antigen it recognizes has not been identified. Base qualities are not at hand, and no much larger clone is one base apart. Library preparation was by PCR. TCRdb lists the instrument as Illumina HiSeq 4000. High-throughput sequencing was used to profile the CDR3 region of the TCR beta-chain in every patient. Under the source paper's analysis protocol: A classifier to discriminate distant-metastatic papillary thyroid cancer patients was built from CDR3 differences across clinicopathological groups. To measure repertoire diversity the researchers used the Shannon index, while the Morisita-Horn index served to gauge how similar the tumor and blood repertoires were. In TCRdb, the public reads were trimmed at Q25 with fastp and aligned with MiXCR, with productive beta chains retained. For this entry, the V and J calls and clone size follow TCRdb and not the study's own pipeline. The table for this sample lists more than 9,500 clones; approximately 30% of them were counted only once. About 15% of the sample goes to the ten largest clones.

Beyond this particular receptor, the publication reports: In both blood and tumor samples, TCR beta diversity was reported to be significantly higher in malignant tumors than in benign nodules.

Before undergoing thyroid surgery, none of the patients had been given any kind of treatment. The study retrospectively analysed patient clinical samples collected from about 2012 to 2019 using T-cell receptor beta sequencing. Sequenced sample: tumor tissue. The clonotype comes from a male donor with papillary thyroid cancer or a benign thyroid nodule (not recorded which). Some clones in this sample may be carry-over from other donors' samples. The chain couples TRBV28 to TRBJ2-1, and 10 bases in between align with TRBD2. The bases are TGTGCCAGCAGTTTAGAAGGTGTTGGGACTAGCGATGACGAGCAGTTCTTC. It specifies CASSLEGVGTSDDEQFF.